Listed here are 26 T cell receptor beta chains from one sample, sequenced in a study of blood T cells in healthy people across ages. A second PCR, run for about 7 to 11 cycles, used a sample-barcoded 5' primer plus a J-beta primer mix. TCRdb analysed the 5' RACE reads with MiXCR anew, one entry per CDR3 protein. Found here are 270,000 or so distinct CDR3 sequences, 27% of them singletons; the top ten hold approximately 28%. The sequencing sample was made of blood. Receptors were obtained from a woman aged 70-85 years in good health.

CDR3 in amino acids: CSVWSDEKLFF. CDR3 coding DNA: TGCAGCGTTTGGTCAGATGAAAAACTGTTTTTT. The V gene is TRBV29-1, the J gene TRBJ1-4; D not certain. CDR3 size: 11 residues. CDR1 is SQVTM and CDR2 is ANQGSEA in the germline V gene. The V end lost 5 bases, the J end lost 6 bases, and 7 bases lay between the germline ends.

In nucleotides, the CDR3 is TGTGCCAGCAGCCGTAGCGGGAGAGGGTACAATGAGCAGTTCTTC. Translation gives CASSRSGRGYNEQFF. The chain couples TRBV7-2 to TRBJ2-1; 9 bases are a match to TRBD2. This CDR3 spans 15 amino acids. J was trimmed by 4 bases and V by 5 bases; bases with no gene match: 6. The germline V gene encodes CDR1 SGHTA and CDR2 FQGNSA.

This clonotype was seen many times. The chain is built from TRBV5-1 and TRBJ2-2; tentatively, D is TRBD1 (7 bases). The CDR3 runs to 14 residues. Between the trimmed V and J ends, which lost 4 bases and 5 bases, there was a span of 12 bases. The germline gives CDR1 SGHRS, CDR2 YFSETQ. The CDR3 nucleotides read TGCGCCAGCAGCGGAGGGACAGAAACCGGGGAGCTGTTTTTT. Protein sequence: CASSGGTETGELFF.

This clonotype was picked up a small number of times. This chain connects TRBV10-1 to TRBJ2-2; 7 bases are a match to TRBD2. Germline loops: CDR1 WNHNN, CDR2 SYGVQD (reference sequence). The CDR3 is 14 amino acids. With V trimmed by 0 bases and J by 5 bases, 0 bases remained unmatched. CDR3 in amino acids: CASSESGGTGELFF. The DNA of the CDR3 is TGCGCCAGCAGTGAGTCCGGGGGGACCGGGGAGCTGTTTTTT.

This clonotype was picked up a small number of times. The rearrangement uses TRBV5-4 and TRBJ2-6; D unclear. The length of the CDR3 is 15 residues. Trimming cost V 0 bases and J 0 bases, with 4 bases left between them. Germline CDR1 reads SGHNT; CDR2 reads YYREEE (reference sequence). CDR3 coding DNA: TGTGCCAGCAGCTTGGACCCCTCTGGGGCCAACGTCCTGACTTTC. This encodes CASSLDPSGANVLTF.

This clonotype was observed at least ten times. The chain has TRBV6-6 and TRBJ1-5; D gene unclear. CDR1 MNHNY and CDR2 SVGAGI come from the germline V gene (reference sequence). Between the trimmed V and J ends, which lost 4 bases and 6 bases, there was a span of 13 bases. CDR3 size: 14 residues. CDR3 sequence: CASSFSTSGQPQHF. The CDR3 DNA reads as TGTGCCAGCAGTTTTTCGACCTCCGGTCAGCCCCAGCATTTT.

This clonotype turned up a few times. The rearrangement joins TRBV11-2 to TRBJ1-1, with TRBD1 as a possible D gene (5 bases). This CDR3 is 16 amino acids long. In germline, CDR1 is SGHAT, CDR2 FQNNGV. Trimming shortened V by 7 bases and J by 4 bases, and 22 bases separated the two germline ends. In DNA, the CDR3 is TGTGCCAGCACCCAAATCGGGGGGTCGTCTAGCACTGAAGCTTTCTTT. Translated: CASTQIGGSSSTEAFF.

Remarks on this clonotype: A much larger clone lies a single base off, so this may be a read error. The gene calls are TRBV9 and TRBJ2-1; D could derive from TRBD1 or TRBD2 (5 bases each). The CDR3 length is 11 residues. Germline V lookup: CDR1 SGDLS, CDR2 YYNGEE. For the CDR3, the DNA is TGTGCCAGCAGCTCCGGGACGAAGCAGCTCTTC. Protein product: CASSSGTKQLF.

This clonotype was seen only a few times. V is TRBV7-8 and J is TRBJ2-5, with 9 nucleotides matching TRBD1. Germline V gene data show CDR1 as SGHVS and CDR2 as FQNEAQ. Trimming cost V 4 bases and J 4 bases; bases outside gene matches: 7. The CDR3 extends over 15 amino acids. The CDR3 spells CASSSNRGRGETQYF. The CDR3 region has the DNA TGTGCCAGCAGCTCCAACAGGGGGCGAGGAGAGACCCAGTACTTC. Using reference TRBV7-8 and TRBJ2-5 for the parts outside the CDR3, the full variable domain is GAGVSQSPRYKVAKRGQDVALRCDPISGHVSLFWYQQALGQGPEFLTYFQNEAQLDKSGLPSDRFFAERPEGSVSTLKIQRTQQEDSAVYLCASSSNRGRGETQYFGPGTRLLVL.

This clonotype has only one observation. The chain links TRBV20-1 to TRBJ2-7; no definite D call. Germline-derived CDR1 and CDR2 are DFQATT and SNEGSKA (reference sequence). The CDR3 contains 12 residues. Trimming took 5 bases from V and 3 from J, leaving 11 bases between them. The chain's CDR3 is CSAHTVIYEQYF. The CDR3 DNA reads TGCAGTGCTCACACAGTGATCTACGAGCAGTACTTC.

The chain employs TRBV20-1 and TRBJ2-5, with D tentatively TRBD2 (5 bases). The J call may be faulty, since TRBJ2-7 better matches the DNA end. CDR1 DFQATT and CDR2 SNEGSKA come from the germline V gene (reference sequence). The CDR3 runs 14 residues. CDR3 nucleotides: TGCAGTGCTAGAGAGGCGGGCGCTTCCTACGAGCAGTACTTC. Protein sequence: CSAREAGASYEQYF.

The chain carries TRBV5-5 and TRBJ2-7; TRBD1 or TRBD2 may be the D gene (6 bases each). The germline V gene encodes CDR1 SGHKS and CDR2 YYEKEE (reference sequence). CDR3 length: 15 amino acids. Trimming pared 1 base from V and 2 bases from J, leaving 13 bases between. CDR3 DNA: TGTGCCAGCAGCTTGAAGGGGGAGGTTACCTACGAGCAGTACTTC. Residues: CASSLKGEVTYEQYF.

The chain recombines TRBV19 with TRBJ2-7; TRBD2 matches 13 bases. V shed 6 bases, J shed 13 bases, and the junction held 12 bases outside the gene matches. There are 14 residues in the CDR3. CDR1 LNHDA and CDR2 SQIVND come from the germline V gene (reference sequence). CDR3 coding DNA: TGTGCCAGTAGCCAAACAGGGACTAGCGGGGACCATTACTTC. It yields the protein CASSQTGTSGDHYF.

This clonotype was counted between two and nine times. This chain joins TRBV20-1 and TRBJ2-3; 10 bases are shared with TRBD2. The length of the CDR3 is 17 residues. Per the germline V gene, CDR1 is DFQATT and CDR2 is SNEGSKA (reference sequence). The V segment lost 6 bases and the J segment 5 bases; nucleotides outside the gene matches: 17. CDR3 sequence (DNA): TGCAGTGCCCCAAAGGAGGGAAGCGGGAGGGGTAAAGATACGCAGTATTTT. It codes for CSAPKEGSGRGKDTQYF.

Only a few counts were recorded for this clonotype. For the CDR3, the DNA is TGTGCCAGCAGCGGACAGAGAAAAACTGAAGCTTTCTTT. Encoded protein: CASSGQRKTEAFF. The chain joins TRBV28 to TRBJ1-1; a possible D gene is TRBD1 (6 bases). The CDR3 runs 13 residues. Deletions cut 6 bases from V and 5 bases from J, with 13 bases between. CDR1 and CDR2 (germline): MDHEN, SYDVKM.

This clonotype was observed a handful of times. Relative to the germline gene, one junction end is altered; a read error may explain this. The chain is built from TRBV6-2 or TRBV6-3 and TRBJ1-2; D is perhaps TRBD1 (5 bases). This CDR3 region has 14 residues. Germline V gives CDR1 MNHEY, CDR2 SVGEGT. CDR3 region: CASRTGTENYDYTF. Written as DNA, the CDR3 is TGTGCCAGCAGAACCGGGACGGAGAACTATGACTACACCTTC.

The table lists this clonotype with a few counts. This rearrangement joins TRBV28 to TRBJ1-2; no reliable D call. The germline CDR1 and CDR2 sequences are MDHEN and SYDVKM. This CDR3 has 11 residues. The V and J ends lost 4 bases and 8 bases respectively, with 8 bases between them. The CDR3 DNA reads as TGTGCCAGCAGTTCTCTGGCGGGCTACACCTTC. It translates to CASSSLAGYTF.

The rearrangement uses TRBV29-1 and TRBJ1-1; 8 bases align to TRBD1. CDR1 SQVTM and CDR2 ANQGSEA come from the germline V gene. The CDR3 loop spans 15 amino acids. V gave up 1 base and J gave up 7 bases; unmatched junction bases: 11. The CDR3 here is CSVEGTGNDWSEAFF. CDR3 nucleotide sequence: TGCAGCGTTGAAGGGACAGGGAACGATTGGAGTGAAGCTTTCTTT. The complete variable domain, with remaining parts taken from reference TRBV29-1 and TRBJ1-1, reads SAVISQKPSRDICQRGTSLTIQCQVDSQVTMMFWYRQQPGQSLTLIATANQGSEATYESGFVIDKFPISRPNLTFSTLTVSNMSPEDSSIYLCSVEGTGNDWSEAFFGQGTRLTVV.

This clonotype occurred a few times. V gene TRBV12-3 or TRBV12-4 combines with J gene TRBJ1-4; D is unclear. The CDR3 has 13 residues. The V gene lost 4 bases and the J gene lost 8 bases, with 11 bases spanning the gap. CDR3 protein: CASSSLLGEKLFF. The CDR3 nucleotides read TGTGCCAGCAGTTCCCTGTTAGGGGAAAAACTGTTTTTT.

The gene calls are TRBV28 and TRBJ2-7, with a tentative D call TRBD2 (7 bases). The CDR3 consists of 14 residues. Trimming pared 8 bases from V and 4 bases from J, leaving 18 bases between. In germline, CDR1 is MDHEN, CDR2 SYDVKM. CDR3 coding DNA: TGTGCCAGCGGGGGGGCTCAGCGGGTGTACGAGCAGTACTTC. Its protein product is CASGGAQRVYEQYF.

The chain joins TRBV29-1 to TRBJ2-7; possible D gene TRBD1, 5 bases. The germline V gene encodes CDR1 SQVTM and CDR2 ANQGSEA. The CDR3 runs 11 residues. The germline V and J ends were trimmed by 3 bases and 8 bases, with 11 bases remaining between them. The CDR3 protein is CSVEQGRKQYF. CDR3 in DNA: TGCAGCGTTGAGCAGGGAAGAAAGCAGTACTTC.

This clonotype appeared many times. The chain carries TRBV5-5 and TRBJ2-2; TRBD1 matches 9 bases. J lost 6 bases, V lost 3 bases, and 6 bases had no gene match. Per germline, CDR1 SGHKS and CDR2 YYEKEE (reference sequence). This CDR3 has 15 residues. CDR3 nucleotides: TGTGCCAGCAGCTGGACAGGGGCAGAGTCCGGGGAGCTGTTTTTT. It encodes CASSWTGAESGELFF. The entire variable domain, with the rest obtained from reference TRBV5-5 and TRBJ2-2, is as follows: DAGVTQSPTHLIKTRGQQVTLRCSPISGHKSVSWYQQVLGQGPQFIFQYYEKEERGRGNFPDRFSARQFPNYSSELNVNALLLGDSALYLCASSWTGAESGELFFGEGSRLTVL.

In its sample, this clonotype was seen a few times. This rearrangement joins TRBV11-2 to TRBJ2-1, with TRBD2 matching 15 bases. The J call may not be correct, given that the DNA end is closer to TRBJ2-5. CDR3 length: 20 amino acids. The germline gives CDR1 SGHAT, CDR2 FQNNGV. The CDR3 DNA reads as TGTGCCAGCAGCCTAGGGACTAGCGGGAGGTTCTGGGGATCTCAAGAGACCCAGTACTTC. Residues: CASSLGTSGRFWGSQETQYF.

The chain carries TRBV20-1 and TRBJ1-1; D not resolved. The CDR3 contains 12 residues. From germline, CDR1 is DFQATT and CDR2 SNEGSKA (reference sequence). The germline V and J ends were trimmed by 3 bases and 8 bases, with 13 bases remaining between them. CDR3 bases: TGCAGTGCTAGTGGCGGGAAGGTCGAAGCTTTCTTT. This translates into CSASGGKVEAFF.

The table lists this clonotype with a few counts. The rearrangement joins TRBV27 to TRBJ2-6; D uncertain. The length of the CDR3 is 17 residues. Trimming left V 4 bases short and J 2 bases short, with 15 bases between. CDR1 is MNHEY, CDR2 SMNVEV, per germline (reference sequence). The CDR3 region is CASSSTSPWTGANVLTF. DNA of the CDR3: TGTGCCAGCAGTTCGACTTCCCCTTGGACTGGGGCCAACGTCCTGACTTTC.

This chain uses TRBV5-1 with TRBJ2-2, with D perhaps matching TRBD1 (6 bases). This CDR3 contains 16 residues. Deletions cut 3 bases from V and 2 bases from J, with 14 bases between. Looked up from germline, CDR1 is SGHRS and CDR2 is YFSETQ. The CDR3 DNA reads TGCGCCAGCAGCTCTCAGAGGACAGTCAACACCGGGGAGCTGTTTTTT. Translated: CASSSQRTVNTGELFF.